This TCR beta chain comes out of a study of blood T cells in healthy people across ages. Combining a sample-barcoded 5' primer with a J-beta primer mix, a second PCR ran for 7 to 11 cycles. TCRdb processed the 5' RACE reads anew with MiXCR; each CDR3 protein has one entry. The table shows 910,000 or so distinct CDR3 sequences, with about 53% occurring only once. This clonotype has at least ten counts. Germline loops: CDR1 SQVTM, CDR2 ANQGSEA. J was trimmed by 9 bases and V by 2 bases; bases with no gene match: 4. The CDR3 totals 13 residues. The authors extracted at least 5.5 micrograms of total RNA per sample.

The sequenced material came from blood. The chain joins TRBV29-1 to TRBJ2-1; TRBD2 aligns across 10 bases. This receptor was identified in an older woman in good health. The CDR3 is CSVEPAGGVEQFF. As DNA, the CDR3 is TGCAGCGTTGAACCAGCGGGAGGGGTTGAGCAGTTCTTC.